The 25 T cell receptor beta chains presented below share a single source sample, sequenced in a study of cytotoxic CD8 clonotypes in ibrutinib-treated CLL. This table comes from immunoSEQ multiplex PCR, and its TCRdb copy is limited to in-frame clones, with some not included. This table holds 300,000 or so clones, over 60% found once. Here the sequenced sample was PBMCs, taken after 36 months of ibrutinib treatment. Receptor source: a human donor with chronic lymphocytic leukemia.

The rearrangement joins TRBV9 to TRBJ1-4, with D maybe TRBD1 (5 bases). CDR1 and CDR2 (germline): SGDLS, YYNGEE. With 0 bases removed from V and 6 bases from J, the gap between germline ends came to 15 bases. This CDR3 region has 16 residues. The CDR3: CASSVDSGFPDEKLFF. The CDR3 coding sequence is TGTGCCAGCAGCGTAGATTCAGGGTTCCCTGATGAAAAACTGTTTTTT.

This clone has a handful of counts. This chain joins TRBV27 and TRBJ1-5; the match to TRBD1 covers 7 bases. The V gene's germline CDR1 is MNHEY and CDR2 SMNVEV (reference sequence). This CDR3 is built from 14 residues. Unmatched junction bases numbered 4, after V lost 1 base and J lost 7 bases. The CDR3 region is CASSLYRGRQPQHF. The CDR3 coding sequence is TGTGCCAGCAGTTTATACAGGGGCCGCCAGCCCCAGCATTTT.

This clone has a handful of counts. V gene TRBV21-1 combines with J gene TRBJ1-1. TRBV21-1 is a pseudogene segment. The CDR3 covers 10 residues. Written as DNA, the CDR3 is TGTGCCAGCATCCTGGGTGAAGCTTTCTTT. It encodes CASILGEAFF.

The J gene is TRBJ1-1, the V gene TRBV5-1; D not resolved. CDR1 SGHRS and CDR2 YFSETQ come from the germline V gene. The CDR3 length is 15 residues. V lost 1 base and J 1 base, leaving 11 bases between the germline ends. The CDR3 here is CASSLWQAANTEAFF. The CDR3 DNA reads TGCGCCAGCAGCTTGTGGCAGGCGGCGAACACTGAAGCTTTCTTT.

The chain employs TRBV28 and TRBJ1-1; possibly TRBD1 for D (6 bases). Germline values: CDR1 MDHEN, CDR2 SYDVKM. The CDR3 is 13 residues long. The germline V and J ends were trimmed by 4 bases and 5 bases, with 11 bases remaining between them. The CDR3 coding sequence is TGTGCCAGCAGTTACCAAGGGGGGACTGAAGCTTTCTTT. Amino acids: CASSYQGGTEAFF. Full variable domain (rest looked up from reference TRBV28 and TRBJ1-1): DVKVTQSSRYLVKRTGEKVFLECVQDMDHENMFWYRQDPGLGLRLIYFSYDVKMKEKGDIPEGYSVSREKKERFSLILESASTNQTSMYLCASSYQGGTEAFFGQGTRLTVV.

The rearrangement uses TRBV7-9 and TRBJ2-6; 7 bases line up with TRBD1. The CDR3 totals 17 residues. CDR1 and CDR2 (germline): SEHNR, FQNEAQ (reference sequence). Trimming at V came to 2 bases and at J to 0 bases, leaving 4 bases not matched to a gene. CDR3 nucleotide sequence: TGTGCCAGCAGCTTACTGGACAGGCACTCTGGGGCCAACGTCCTGACTTTC. Its protein is CASSLLDRHSGANVLTF.

In its sample, this clone was seen a few times. This chain uses TRBV6-1 with TRBJ1-1; unclear D gene. Trimming shortened V by 8 bases and J by 1 base, and 11 bases separated the two germline ends. Germline-derived CDR1 and CDR2 are MNHNS and SASEGT. CDR3 length: 13 amino acids. The CDR3 region is CASRVTANTEAFF. In DNA form, the CDR3 reads TGTGCCAGCCGGGTTACGGCGAACACTGAAGCTTTCTTT.

This clone was seen only once. The chain is built from TRBV11-2 and TRBJ2-3; the D is unclear. The CDR3 has 13 residues. The ends were cut back, 2 bases at V and 2 bases at J, with 5 bases in the middle. Germline-derived CDR1 and CDR2 are SGHAT and FQNNGV. CDR3 in amino acids: CASSLIATDTQYF. The CDR3 coding sequence is TGTGCCAGCAGCTTAATAGCCACAGATACGCAGTATTTT.

J is TRBJ2-7 and V is TRBV6-8; possible D gene TRBD1, 6 bases. The CDR3 is 14 amino acids. Trimming removed 7 bases at V and 9 bases at J, with 22 bases between. The germline CDR1 and CDR2 sequences are MNHGY and SAAAGT. CDR3 amino acids: CASIVGDKGCGQYF. The CDR3 DNA is TGTGCCAGCATTGTTGGGGACAAAGGTTGCGGGCAGTACTTC.

V is TRBV28 and J is TRBJ2-2; D remains ambiguous. This CDR3 is 16 amino acids long. The V end lost 2 bases, the J end lost 11 bases, and 21 bases lay between the germline ends. CDR1 is MDHEN and CDR2 is SYDVKM in the germline V gene. The chain's CDR3 is CASSLMFLVSVPELFF. The CDR3 coding sequence is TGTGCCAGCAGTTTAATGTTTTTGGTGTCAGTACCCGAGCTGTTTTTT.

The chain links TRBV6-6 to TRBJ1-4; D not certain. There are 13 residues in the CDR3. Trimming removed 1 base from V and 7 bases from J, with 7 bases in between. Germline V gene lookup returns CDR1 MNHNY and CDR2 SVGAGI (reference sequence). The CDR3 nucleotides read TGTGCCAGCAGTTACTTCCCAGGTGAAAAACTGTTTTTT. It specifies CASSYFPGEKLFF.

The gene calls are TRBV27 and TRBJ1-2; tentative D call: TRBD1 (5 bases). Trimming removed 2 bases from V and 3 bases from J, with 13 bases in between. From germline, CDR1 is MNHEY and CDR2 SMNVEV (reference sequence). CDR3 length: 15 residues. The CDR3 spells CASSLRRGVYYGYTF. Here the CDR3 DNA reads TGTGCCAGCAGTTTACGGAGGGGAGTTTACTATGGCTACACCTTC.

This rearrangement joins TRBV7-2 to TRBJ2-5, with D possibly TRBD2 on 5 matching bases. The CDR3 totals 14 residues. V shed 3 bases and J shed 5 bases, with 13 bases lying between them. Germline V gene lookup returns CDR1 SGHTA and CDR2 FQGNSA. CDR3 coding DNA: TGTGCCAGCAGCTTGGACGGCCCGGGGGAGACCCAGTACTTC. Translation gives CASSLDGPGETQYF. Filled out from reference TRBV7-2 and TRBJ2-5, the complete variable domain reads GAGVSQSPSNKVTEKGKDVELRCDPISGHTALYWYRQSLGQGLEFLIYFQGNSAPDKSGLPSDRFSAERTGGSVSTLTIQRTQQEDSAVYLCASSLDGPGETQYFGPGTRLLVL.

The chain recombines TRBV2 with TRBJ2-4; 11 bases align to TRBD2. CDR3 length equals 15 residues. With V trimmed by 6 bases and J by 2 bases, 3 bases remained unmatched. CDR1 is SNHLY and CDR2 is FYNNEI in the germline V gene. CDR3 in amino acids: CASRIAGGPKNIQYF. CDR3 nucleotides: TGTGCCAGCAGAATAGCGGGGGGGCCCAAAAACATTCAGTACTTC.

The chain carries TRBV19 and TRBJ1-1; unclear D gene. Germline CDR1 and CDR2: LNHDA and SQIVND (reference sequence). V was shortened by 1 base and J by 3 bases, with 12 bases between the two germline ends. CDR3 length: 15 amino acids. CDR3 residues: CASSIGGAGDTEAFF. The CDR3 bases are TGTGCCAGTAGTATAGGAGGCGCAGGAGACACTGAAGCTTTCTTT.

The chain is built from TRBV19 and TRBJ1-6; 7 nucleotides align to TRBD1. The ends lost 9 bases at V and 4 bases at J; junction bases unmatched: 9. Germline assignment: CDR1 LNHDA and CDR2 SQIVND (reference sequence). CDR3 length: 15 amino acids. The CDR3 nucleotides are TGTGCCAGCAGAAGCGAGGGGGCATATAATTCACCCCTCCACTTT. Protein product: CASRSEGAYNSPLHF.

The chain combines TRBV2 with TRBJ1-1; D perhaps matches TRBD1 (5 bases). The V gene lost 2 bases and the J gene lost 2 bases, with 12 bases spanning the gap. The CDR3 contains 15 residues. Germline assignment: CDR1 SNHLY and CDR2 FYNNEI. Written as DNA, the CDR3 is TGTGCCAGCAGTGAAACATTACAGGCTAACACTGAAGCTTTCTTT. Protein product: CASSETLQANTEAFF. Filled out from reference TRBV2 and TRBJ1-1, the complete variable domain reads EPEVTQTPSHQVTQMGQEVILRCVPISNHLYFYWYRQILGQKVEFLVSFYNNEISEKSEIFDDQFSVERPDGSNFTLKIRSTKLEDSAMYFCASSETLQANTEAFFGQGTRLTVV.

This chain uses TRBV29-1 with TRBJ1-5, with a tentative D call TRBD1 (5 bases). The germline V and J ends were trimmed by 5 bases and 3 bases, with 11 bases remaining between them. This CDR3 is built from 13 residues. The germline CDR1 and CDR2 sequences are SQVTM and ANQGSEA. CDR3 protein: CSVSGANNQPQHF. CDR3 sequence (DNA): TGCAGCGTTAGCGGGGCTAACAATCAGCCCCAGCATTTT.

V is TRBV5-1 and J is TRBJ2-5; 7 bases map to TRBD1. CDR1 and CDR2 from the germline V gene are SGHRS and YFSETQ. CDR3 length: 15 residues. The J segment lost 5 bases and the V segment lost 0 bases, leaving 7 bases of the junction unmatched. The CDR3: CASSLVGGAGETQYF. In DNA, the CDR3 is TGCGCCAGCAGCTTGGTAGGGGGCGCAGGGGAGACCCAGTACTTC.

V and J are TRBV7-2 and TRBJ2-1; no firm D call. Germline V CDR1 and CDR2: SGHTA, FQGNSA. Between the trimmed V and J ends, which lost 4 bases and 1 base, there was a span of 5 bases. The CDR3 covers 13 residues. This CDR3 is CASSSYSYNEQFF. The CDR3 DNA follows: TGTGCCAGCAGCTCGTATTCCTACAATGAGCAGTTCTTC.

The rearrangement links TRBV27 to TRBJ2-7, with 12 bases aligning to TRBD2. Looked up from germline, CDR1 is MNHEY and CDR2 is SMNVEV (reference sequence). V was clipped by 5 bases and J by 2 bases; unmatched bases: 4. The CDR3 spans 15 residues. The CDR3 DNA reads as TGTGCCAGCAGTCTGCGGACTAGCGGGGCCTACGAGCAGTACTTC. Translating gives CASSLRTSGAYEQYF.

The chain has TRBV9 and TRBJ1-5; D unclear. Germline assignment: CDR1 SGDLS and CDR2 YYNGEE. Deletions cut 0 bases from V and 0 bases from J, with 16 bases between. The CDR3 is 18 amino acids. The CDR3 bases are TGTGCCAGCAGCGTAGATGATCTACGTATAGATAGCAATCAGCCCCAGCATTTT. Translating gives CASSVDDLRIDSNQPQHF.

This clone was recorded once. The CDR3 bases are TGCAGCGTTGAATGGGGTAAGGGGAGTACGCAGTATTTT. It specifies CSVEWGKGSTQYF. This chain joins TRBV29-1 and TRBJ2-3; tentatively, D is TRBD1 or TRBD2 (5 bases each). Trimming took off 2 bases at V and 8 bases at J, with 14 bases between the two ends. The length of the CDR3 is 13 residues. Germline CDR1 reads SQVTM; CDR2 reads ANQGSEA.

The genes are TRBV27 and TRBJ2-5, with 11 bases fitting TRBD1. V was pared by 5 bases and J by 7 bases, with 12 bases of the junction left unmatched. The germline V gene encodes CDR1 MNHEY and CDR2 SMNVEV (reference sequence). The CDR3 extends over 16 amino acids. This CDR3 is CASSLNRDRGWRTQYF. CDR3 nucleotide sequence: TGTGCCAGCAGTCTTAACCGGGACAGGGGGTGGCGGACCCAGTACTTC.

V and J are TRBV29-1 and TRBJ2-1; D is unclear. The ends were cut back, 3 bases at V and 10 bases at J, with 4 bases in the middle. The CDR3 length is 9 residues. The germline V gene has CDR1 SQVTM and CDR2 ANQGSEA. The CDR3 coding sequence is TGCAGCGTTGAGAGGGAGCAGTTCTTC. Protein sequence: CSVEREQFF.